Listed here are 25 T cell receptor beta chains from one sample, sequenced in a study of sequential checkpoint blockade in melanoma. Treatment specified: randomized to nivolumab then ipilimumab (arm A) or the reverse (arm B). Data came from immunoSEQ multiplex PCR; TCRdb stores just in-frame clones and leaves some out. The profile shows some 7,000 clones, around 22% of them singletons. The sequenced sample was tumor tissue (inferred from file names), obtained from a patient given nivolumab and ipilimumab in sequence. Receptors were obtained from a human donor with melanoma.

For the CDR3, the DNA is TGCAGCGTTGAGGGGGCAGGTGTCTATGGCTACACCTTC. Translation: CSVEGAGVYGYTF. The chain has TRBV29-1 and TRBJ1-2; possibly TRBD1 for D (6 bases). CDR1 SQVTM and CDR2 ANQGSEA come from the germline V gene. There are 13 residues in the CDR3. The germline V and J ends were trimmed by 3 bases and 4 bases, with 12 bases remaining between them. The full variable domain, rest sourced from reference TRBV29-1 and TRBJ1-2, is SAVISQKPSRDICQRGTSLTIQCQVDSQVTMMFWYRQQPGQSLTLIATANQGSEATYESGFVIDKFPISRPNLTFSTLTVSNMSPEDSSIYLCSVEGAGVYGYTFGSGTRLTVV.

V is TRBV29-1 and J is TRBJ2-3; perhaps TRBD2 as D (5 bases). Trimming took off 7 bases at V and 6 bases at J, with 17 bases between the two ends. This CDR3 spans 13 amino acids. Germline V gene lookup returns CDR1 SQVTM and CDR2 ANQGSEA. CDR3 nucleotide sequence: TGCAGCGCCATACTAGTAATGGGCGATACGCAGTATTTT. Its protein is CSAILVMGDTQYF.

This clone came up a few times. This rearrangement joins TRBV11-3 to TRBJ2-4; D possibly uses TRBD1 or TRBD2 (6 bases each). This CDR3 has 18 amino acids. Trimming took off 1 base at V and 0 bases at J, with 16 bases between the two ends. Looked up from germline, CDR1 is SGHNT and CDR2 is YENEEA. DNA of the CDR3: TGTGCCAGCAGCTTAGTTCCGGGGGCAGAACTAGCCAAAAACATTCAGTACTTC. This sequence encodes CASSLVPGAELAKNIQYF. The whole variable domain, remainder taken from reference TRBV11-3 and TRBJ2-4, is EAGVVQSPRYKIIEKKQPVAFWCNPISGHNTLYWYLQNLGQGPELLIRYENEEAVDDSQLPKDRFSAERLKGVDSTLKIQPAELGDSAVYLCASSLVPGAELAKNIQYFGAGTRLSVL.

Judged by abundance, this clone is large (0.1 to 1%). The chain has TRBV6-8 and TRBJ1-5; TRBD1 is a possible D gene (5 bases). Germline assignment: CDR1 MNHGY and CDR2 SAAAGT. This CDR3 spans 14 amino acids. V was shortened by 2 bases and J by 7 bases, with 12 bases between the two germline ends. CDR3 in amino acids: CASSYAGMGQPQHF. In DNA form, the CDR3 reads TGTGCCAGCAGTTACGCAGGGATGGGGCAGCCCCAGCATTTT.

This clone has at least ten counts. The gene calls are TRBV11-3 and TRBJ1-3; possible D gene TRBD1, 6 bases. The CDR3 is 15 amino acids. The germline gives CDR1 SGHNT, CDR2 YENEEA. Trimming took off 5 bases at V and 0 bases at J, with 11 bases between the two ends. The CDR3 DNA follows: TGTGCCAGCAGCGCAGACAGGACCTCTGGAAACACCATATATTTT. Amino acids: CASSADRTSGNTIYF.

This clone is labeled large (0.1 to 1%). The chain employs TRBV9 and TRBJ2-6; D is undetermined. Trimming took 4 bases from V and 2 from J, leaving 16 bases between them. This CDR3 has 17 residues. Germline V gene data show CDR1 as SGDLS and CDR2 as YYNGEE. DNA for the CDR3: TGTGCCAGCAGCACTACGACGGTTGGGGCTGGGGCCAACGTCCTGACTTTC. Translating it yields CASSTTTVGAGANVLTF.

The chain joins TRBV12-5 to TRBJ1-5; perhaps TRBD1 as D (5 bases). Trimming pared 8 bases from V and 4 bases from J, leaving 9 bases between. This CDR3 has 12 amino acids. Germline values: CDR1 LGHNT, CDR2 FRNRAP. CDR3 DNA sequence: TGTGCTAGTCTTGAGGGGAATCAGCCCCAGCATTTT. Residues: CASLEGNQPQHF. Using reference TRBV12-5 and TRBJ1-5 for the parts outside the CDR3, the full variable domain is DARVTQTPRHKVTEMGQEVTMRCQPILGHNTVFWYRQTMMQGLELLAYFRNRAPLDDSGMPKDRFSAEMPDATLATLKIQPSEPRDSAVYFCASLEGNQPQHFGDGTRLSIL.

Points on this clone: The sequenced fragment ends 1 residue before the CDR3 boundary, so the rest is inferred from the germline J gene. V gene TRBV10-3 combines with J gene TRBJ1-4, with unresolved D. Deletions cut 0 bases from V and 7 bases from J, with 3 bases between. Germline lookup yields CDR1 ENHRY and CDR2 SYGVKD. This CDR3 comprises 12 residues. The CDR3 bases that were read are TGTGCCATCAGTGAGTCGAGTGAAAAACTGTTT. Translation gives CAISESSEKLF. In full, the CDR3 reads CAISESSEKLFF.

This clone showed up many times. This sequence joins TRBV6-8 and TRBJ2-5; 9 positions agree with TRBD2. The ends lost 5 bases at V and 5 bases at J; junction bases unmatched: 15. The CDR3 loop spans 17 amino acids. The V gene's germline CDR1 is MNHGY and CDR2 SAAAGT. The CDR3 here is CASSRGLASFRWETQYF. The CDR3 coding sequence is TGTGCCAGCAGTAGAGGACTAGCGTCGTTTCGTTGGGAGACCCAGTACTTC.

This clone appeared a few times. The chain carries TRBV11-3 and TRBJ1-2, with D uncertain. The ends were cut back, 2 bases at V and 4 bases at J, with 20 bases in the middle. The CDR3 has 17 residues. Germline loops: CDR1 SGHNT, CDR2 YENEEA. As DNA, the CDR3 is TGTGCCAGCAGCTTAACATTGAAAGCCGACGGGCCCTATGGCTACACCTTC. Its protein is CASSLTLKADGPYGYTF.

The CDR3 coding sequence is TGCAGCGGTTTGTACATGAACACTGAAGCTTTCTTT. It encodes CSGLYMNTEAFF. J is TRBJ1-1 and V is TRBV29-1; D not resolved. V gave up 7 bases and J gave up 0 bases, with 9 bases separating them. The CDR3 spans 12 residues. Germline CDR1 reads SQVTM; CDR2 reads ANQGSEA.

This clone was picked up a small number of times. The J gene is TRBJ2-2, the V gene TRBV16; D call uncertain. The V end was cut by 1 base, the J end by 4 bases, with 10 bases between. The CDR3 loop spans 15 amino acids. Germline V gives CDR1 KGHSY, CDR2 FQNENV. In DNA form, the CDR3 reads TGTGCCAGCAGCCAATTGTTGCGACCCACCGGGGAGCTGTTTTTT. Its translation: CASSQLLRPTGELFF. Filled out from reference TRBV16 and TRBJ2-2, the complete variable domain reads GEEVAQTPKHLVRGEGQKAKLYCAPIKGHSYVFWYQQVLKNEFKFLISFQNENVFDETGMPKERFSAKCLPNSPCSLEIQATKLEDSAVYFCASSQLLRPTGELFFGEGSRLTVL.

This clone was detected a few times. The V and J genes are TRBV4-3 and TRBJ2-3, with 8 bases identical to TRBD2. J lost 5 bases, V lost 4 bases, and 5 bases had no gene match. CDR1 LGHNA and CDR2 YSLEER come from the germline V gene. The CDR3 is 14 amino acids. The CDR3 region is CASSLGTREDTQYF. The CDR3 region has the DNA TGCGCCAGCAGCCTCGGGACTAGAGAAGATACGCAGTATTTT.

This clone was seen ten or more times. The rearrangement links TRBV1 to TRBJ2-2; TRBD2 is taken as the D call from the table, unchecked against the DNA. TRBV1 is listed as a pseudogene. This CDR3 contains 17 residues. The CDR3 loop reads CASSHLGLAGRAGELFF. The CDR3, as DNA: TGCGCCAGCAGCCATCTCGGACTAGCGGGAAGGGCCGGGGAGCTGTTTTTT.

This clone was observed a handful of times. The chain links TRBV10-3 to TRBJ2-7; 11 bases align to TRBD2. Germline values: CDR1 ENHRY, CDR2 SYGVKD. The V and J ends lost 1 base and 6 bases, in that order; junction bases with no gene match: 5. CDR3 length equals 15 residues. This chain's CDR3 is CAISEWGLAESEQYV. CDR3 sequence (DNA): TGTGCCATCAGTGAGTGGGGACTAGCGGAATCCGAGCAGTACGTC.

This clone showed up just a few times. J is TRBJ1-2 and V is TRBV6-8; 7 bases are shared with TRBD1. The CDR3 contains 12 residues. Per germline, CDR1 MNHGY and CDR2 SAAAGT. V dropped 6 bases and J dropped 9; count of bases not matched to a gene: 7. In DNA, the CDR3 is TGTGCCAGCAGAACAGGGGTCTCGAGCTACACCTTC. It specifies CASRTGVSSYTF.

The chain combines TRBV5-1 with TRBJ2-3, with 10 bases fitting TRBD2. Germline V gives CDR1 SGHRS, CDR2 YFSETQ. The CDR3 spans 18 residues. The junction had 17 bases not matched to a gene; V was cut back by 3 bases and J by 7 bases. CDR3 DNA: TGCGCCAGCAGCTCTAGGTCCTCTAGCGGGAGAGGCGAGAATACGCAGTATTTT. It yields the protein CASSSRSSSGRGENTQYF.

The rearrangement links TRBV19 to TRBJ1-2, with D perhaps matching TRBD1 (6 bases). V shed 2 bases and J shed 4 bases, with 8 bases lying between them. CDR1 and CDR2 from the germline V gene are LNHDA and SQIVND (reference sequence). This CDR3 has 13 amino acids. The CDR3 is CASSIQGTYGYTF. The CDR3 nucleotides are TGTGCCAGTAGTATACAGGGGACCTATGGCTACACCTTC.

This sequence joins TRBV9 and TRBJ2-1; 8 bases agree with TRBD2. Per germline, CDR1 SGDLS and CDR2 YYNGEE. The CDR3 extends over 16 amino acids. The V and J ends lost 4 bases and 9 bases, in that order; junction bases with no gene match: 15. The chain's CDR3 is CASSPREREIVGEQFF. For the CDR3, the DNA is TGTGCCAGCAGCCCCCGAGAGCGGGAGATCGTTGGTGAGCAGTTCTTC.

Many counts were recorded for this clone. One junction end does not reproduce the germline sequence, and a read error may be involved. The chain combines TRBV6-7 with TRBJ2-1; D unresolved. TRBV6-7 is placed among ORFs of uncertain function. The CDR3 loop spans 11 amino acids. The chain's CDR3 is CATSNLQEQFF. CDR3 sequence (DNA): TGTGCCACCAGTAACCTGCAAGAGCAGTTCTTC.

The chain recombines TRBV10-2 with TRBJ2-2; D remains unclear. V lost 7 bases, J lost 0 bases, and 12 bases lay in between. This CDR3 comprises 15 residues. Germline V gene data show CDR1 as WSHSY and CDR2 as SAAADI. The CDR3, as DNA: TGCGCCAGCAAGAGGACCGACTCGAACACCGGGGAGCTGTTTTTT. This codes for CASKRTDSNTGELFF.

This clone was seen ten or more times. The chain carries TRBV7-5 and TRBJ2-3; the table's D call, TRBD2, has no DNA check behind it. TRBV7-5 is described as a pseudogene. The CDR3 spans 18 residues. The CDR3 DNA reads as TGTGCCAGCAGTCCGACTAGCGGGAGGCATGCTAGCACAGATACGCAGTATTTT. It is translated as CASSPTSGRHASTDTQYF.

Ten or more counts support this clone. This chain joins TRBV6-8 and TRBJ1-1; no reliable D call. Per germline, CDR1 MNHGY and CDR2 SAAAGT. With 4 bases removed from V and 5 bases from J, the gap between germline ends came to 8 bases. The CDR3 covers 12 residues. CDR3 bases: TGTGCCAGCAGTTCCATTCGGACTGAAGCTTTCTTT. As protein: CASSSIRTEAFF.

The chain joins TRBV19 to TRBJ2-2, with unresolved D. The CDR3 is 11 amino acids. V was shortened by 5 bases and J by 9 bases, with 7 bases between the two germline ends. Germline loops: CDR1 LNHDA, CDR2 SQIVND (reference sequence). The CDR3 loop is CASSADRELFF. CDR3 DNA: TGTGCCAGTAGTGCCGACCGGGAGCTGTTTTTT. The variable domain in full, with the rest retrieved from reference TRBV19 and TRBJ2-2, is DGGITQSPKYLFRKEGQNVTLSCEQNLNHDAMYWYRQDPGQGLRLIYYSQIVNDFQKGDIAEGYSVSREKKESFPLTVTSAQKNPTAFYLCASSADRELFFGEGSRLTVL.

CDR3 sequence (DNA): TGTGCCAGCTCACCACCGGACAGGGGAAGTTACGAGCAGTACGTC. It translates to CASSPPDRGSYEQYV. V usage is TRBV18 and J usage is TRBJ2-7; 9 positions agree with TRBD1. V shed 0 bases and J 4 bases; nucleotides not matched to a gene: 4. Germline lookup yields CDR1 KGHSH and CDR2 LQKENI. This CDR3 is 15 amino acids long.